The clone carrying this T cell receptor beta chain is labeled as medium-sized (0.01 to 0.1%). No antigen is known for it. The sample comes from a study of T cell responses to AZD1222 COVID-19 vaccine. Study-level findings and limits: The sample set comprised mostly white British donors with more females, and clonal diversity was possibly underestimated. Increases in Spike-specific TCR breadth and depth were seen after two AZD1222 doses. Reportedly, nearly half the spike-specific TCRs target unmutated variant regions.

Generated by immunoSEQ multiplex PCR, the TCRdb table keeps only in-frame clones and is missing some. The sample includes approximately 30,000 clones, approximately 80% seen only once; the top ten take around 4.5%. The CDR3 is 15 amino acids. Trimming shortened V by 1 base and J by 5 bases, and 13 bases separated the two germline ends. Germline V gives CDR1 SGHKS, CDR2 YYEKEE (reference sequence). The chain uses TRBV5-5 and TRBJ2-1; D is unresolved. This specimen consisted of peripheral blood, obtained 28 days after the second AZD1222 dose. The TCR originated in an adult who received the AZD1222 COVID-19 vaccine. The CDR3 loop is CASSLWQSLDNEQFF. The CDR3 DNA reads TGTGCCAGCAGCTTGTGGCAGAGTCTTGACAATGAGCAGTTCTTC.